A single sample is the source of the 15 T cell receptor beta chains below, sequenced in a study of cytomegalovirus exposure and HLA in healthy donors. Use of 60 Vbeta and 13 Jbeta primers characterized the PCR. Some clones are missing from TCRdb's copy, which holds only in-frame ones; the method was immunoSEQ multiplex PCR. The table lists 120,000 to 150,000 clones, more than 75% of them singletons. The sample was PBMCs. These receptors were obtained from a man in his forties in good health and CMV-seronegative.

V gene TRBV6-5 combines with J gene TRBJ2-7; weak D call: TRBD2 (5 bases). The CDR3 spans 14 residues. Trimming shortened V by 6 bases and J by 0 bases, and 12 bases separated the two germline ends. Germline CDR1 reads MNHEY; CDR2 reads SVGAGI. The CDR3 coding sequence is TGTGCCAGCAGGTCGGACGGGAACTCCTACGAGCAGTACTTC. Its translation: CASRSDGNSYEQYF.

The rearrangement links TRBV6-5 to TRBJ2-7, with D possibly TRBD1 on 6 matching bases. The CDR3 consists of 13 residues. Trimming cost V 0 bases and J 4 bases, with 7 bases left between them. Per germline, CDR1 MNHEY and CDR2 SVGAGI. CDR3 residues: CASSYSTGYEQYF. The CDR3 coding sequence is TGTGCCAGCAGTTACTCGACAGGATACGAGCAGTACTTC.

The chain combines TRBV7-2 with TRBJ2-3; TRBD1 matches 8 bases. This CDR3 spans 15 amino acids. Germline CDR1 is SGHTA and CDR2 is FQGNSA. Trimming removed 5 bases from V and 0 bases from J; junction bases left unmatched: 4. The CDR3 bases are TGTGCCAGCAGCCGAGGGACAGGTAGCACAGATACGCAGTATTTT. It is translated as CASSRGTGSTDTQYF. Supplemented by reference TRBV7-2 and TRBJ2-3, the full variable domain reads GAGVSQSPSNKVTEKGKDVELRCDPISGHTALYWYRQSLGQGLEFLIYFQGNSAPDKSGLPSDRFSAERTGGSVSTLTIQRTQQEDSAVYLCASSRGTGSTDTQYFGPGTRLTVL.

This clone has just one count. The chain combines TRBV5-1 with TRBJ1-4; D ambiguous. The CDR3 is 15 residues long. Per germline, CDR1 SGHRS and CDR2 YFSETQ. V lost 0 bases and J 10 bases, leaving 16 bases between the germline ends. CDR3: CASSLEWPGEGKLFF. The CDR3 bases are TGCGCCAGCAGCTTGGAGTGGCCCGGGGAGGGAAAACTGTTTTTT.

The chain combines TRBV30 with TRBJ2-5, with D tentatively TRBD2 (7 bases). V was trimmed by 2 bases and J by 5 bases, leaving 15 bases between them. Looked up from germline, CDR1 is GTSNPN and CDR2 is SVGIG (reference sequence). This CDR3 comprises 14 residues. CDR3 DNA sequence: TGTGCCTGGAGTCCCTCGAGGGGGGGGGAGACCCAGTACTTC. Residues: CAWSPSRGGETQYF.

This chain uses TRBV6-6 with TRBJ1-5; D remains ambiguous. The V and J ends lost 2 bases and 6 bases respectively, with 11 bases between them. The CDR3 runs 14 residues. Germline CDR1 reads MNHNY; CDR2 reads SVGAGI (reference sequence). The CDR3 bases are TGTGCCAGCAGTTACCCGGGTAGTTCTCAGCCCCAGCATTTT. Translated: CASSYPGSSQPQHF.

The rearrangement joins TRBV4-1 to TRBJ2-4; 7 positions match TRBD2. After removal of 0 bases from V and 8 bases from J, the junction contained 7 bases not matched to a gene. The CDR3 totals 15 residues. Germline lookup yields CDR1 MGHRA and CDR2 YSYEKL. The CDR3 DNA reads TGCGCCAGCAGCCAAGATTTCCGGGGAGGGGACATTCAGTACTTC. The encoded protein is CASSQDFRGGDIQYF.

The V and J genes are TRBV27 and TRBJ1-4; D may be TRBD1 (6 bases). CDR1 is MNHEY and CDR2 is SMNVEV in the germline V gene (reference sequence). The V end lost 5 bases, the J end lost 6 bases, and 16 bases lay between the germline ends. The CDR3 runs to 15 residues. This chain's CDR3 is CASSPPGEGDEKLFF. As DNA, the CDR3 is TGTGCCAGCAGTCCCCCCGGGGAGGGGGATGAAAAACTGTTTTTT.

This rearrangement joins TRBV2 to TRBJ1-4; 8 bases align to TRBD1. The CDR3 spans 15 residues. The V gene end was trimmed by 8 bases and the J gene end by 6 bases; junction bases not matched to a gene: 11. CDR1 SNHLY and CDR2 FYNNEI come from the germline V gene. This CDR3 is CASGDPGGMDEKLFF. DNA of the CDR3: TGTGCCAGCGGGGACCCAGGGGGCATGGATGAAAAACTGTTTTTT.

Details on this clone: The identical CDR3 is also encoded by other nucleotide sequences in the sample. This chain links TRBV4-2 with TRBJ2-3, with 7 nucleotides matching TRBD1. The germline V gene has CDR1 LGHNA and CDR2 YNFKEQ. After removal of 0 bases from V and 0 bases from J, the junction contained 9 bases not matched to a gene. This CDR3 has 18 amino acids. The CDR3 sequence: CASSQEGQTISSTDTQYF. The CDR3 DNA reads TGTGCCAGCAGCCAAGAGGGACAGACGATTTCTAGCACAGATACGCAGTATTTT.

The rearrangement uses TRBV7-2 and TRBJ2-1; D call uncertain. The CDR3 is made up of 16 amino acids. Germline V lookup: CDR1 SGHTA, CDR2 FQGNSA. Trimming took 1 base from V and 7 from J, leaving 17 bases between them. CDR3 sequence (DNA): TGTGCCAGCAGCTTAGAGAATGTGGCGGCCCTGAATGAGCAGTTCTTC. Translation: CASSLENVAALNEQFF.

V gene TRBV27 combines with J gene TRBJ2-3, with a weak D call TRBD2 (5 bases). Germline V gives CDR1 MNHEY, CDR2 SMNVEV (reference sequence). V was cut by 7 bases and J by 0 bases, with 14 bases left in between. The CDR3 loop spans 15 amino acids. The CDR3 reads CASNLWAGSTDTQYF. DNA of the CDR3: TGTGCCAGCAACCTTTGGGCGGGTAGCACAGATACGCAGTATTTT.

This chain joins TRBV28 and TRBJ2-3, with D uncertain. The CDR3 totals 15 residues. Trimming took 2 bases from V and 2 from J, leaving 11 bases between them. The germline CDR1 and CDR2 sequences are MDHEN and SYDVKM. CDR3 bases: TGTGCCAGCAGTTTACCGATGGCGGTCACAGATACGCAGTATTTT. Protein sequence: CASSLPMAVTDTQYF.

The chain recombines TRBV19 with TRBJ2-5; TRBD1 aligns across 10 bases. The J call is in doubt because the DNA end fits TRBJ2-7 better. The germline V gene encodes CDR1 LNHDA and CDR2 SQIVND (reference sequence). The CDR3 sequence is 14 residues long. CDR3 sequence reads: CASSTGTGAYEQYF. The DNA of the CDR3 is TGTGCCAGTAGTACCGGGACAGGGGCCTACGAGCAGTACTTC.

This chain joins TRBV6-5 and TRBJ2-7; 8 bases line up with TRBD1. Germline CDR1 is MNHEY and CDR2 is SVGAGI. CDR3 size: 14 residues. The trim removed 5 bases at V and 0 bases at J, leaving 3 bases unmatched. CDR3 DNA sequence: TGTGCCAGCAGTCGGACAGGGAGCTCCTACGAGCAGTACTTC. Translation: CASSRTGSSYEQYF.